These 3 T cell receptor beta chains were sequenced from one sample in a study of blood T cell repertoires in COVID-19. TCRdb's table, derived via immunoSEQ multiplex PCR, lists solely in-frame clones and lacks some. The table lists more than 110,000 clones, more than 70% of them singletons, with over 9.5% in the top ten. Sequencing was carried out using peripheral blood. The receptors derive from a man aged 50-59 years with active or convalescent COVID-19.

The chain links TRBV19 to TRBJ2-1; D is perhaps TRBD2 (6 bases). From germline, CDR1 is LNHDA and CDR2 SQIVND (reference sequence). V was shortened by 5 bases and J by 0 bases, with 17 bases between the two germline ends. The CDR3 is 17 amino acids. CDR3 bases: TGTGCCAGTAGTTCTTTTAGCGGAGGGAGCTCCTACAATGAGCAGTTCTTC. This encodes CASSSFSGGSSYNEQFF. The full variable domain, completed using reference TRBV19 and TRBJ2-1, is DGGITQSPKYLFRKEGQNVTLSCEQNLNHDAMYWYRQDPGQGLRLIYYSQIVNDFQKGDIAEGYSVSREKKESFPLTVTSAQKNPTAFYLCASSSFSGGSSYNEQFFGPGTRLTVL.

The V gene is TRBV28, the J gene TRBJ1-2; D perhaps matches TRBD1 (6 bases). The V end was cut by 6 bases, the J end by 7 bases, with 12 bases between. The germline gives CDR1 MDHEN, CDR2 SYDVKM. The CDR3 contains 12 residues. The DNA of the CDR3 is TGTGCCAGCAGGCCGGGGGGCCGTGGCTACACCTTC. This sequence encodes CASRPGGRGYTF.

The J gene is TRBJ2-5, the V gene TRBV7-9, with D maybe TRBD2 (7 bases). This CDR3 is 15 amino acids long. Germline V lookup: CDR1 SEHNR, CDR2 FQNEAQ (reference sequence). V was clipped by 5 bases and J by 2 bases, with 15 bases between them. The CDR3 protein is CASSPEGGRQETQYF. The CDR3 region has the DNA TGTGCCAGCAGCCCAGAGGGGGGGCGACAAGAGACCCAGTACTTC.